Included here is one T cell receptor (beta chain) sequence, with context. Its antigen remains unidentified. This entry is derived from a study of cytomegalovirus exposure and HLA in healthy donors. The study's findings and limits: For most TCR sequences rarity was the rule, although some public TCRs occurred in many donors.

V was pared by 7 bases and J by 7 bases, with 12 bases of the junction left unmatched. Germline V gene sequence: CDR1 MNHEY, CDR2 SVGAGI. The CDR3 length is 14 residues. PCR employed 60 Vbeta and 13 Jbeta primers. TCRdb's table, derived via immunoSEQ multiplex PCR, lists solely in-frame clones and lacks some. The profile shows about 160,000 clones, over 65% of them singletons. The genes are TRBV6-5 and TRBJ2-7; 8 bases match TRBD1. This sequence originates from a middle-aged man in good health and CMV-seropositive. Sequences were obtained from PBMCs. CDR3 protein: CASTLTGAPGEQYF. CDR3 DNA sequence: TGTGCCAGCACCTTGACAGGGGCGCCTGGGGAGCAGTACTTC.